The clone carrying this TCR beta chain is labeled as large (0.1 to 1%). The data originate from a study of T cells in tumors and immune-related adverse events. Germline V CDR1 and CDR2: MNHNS, SASEGT. CDR3 length: 11 residues. V was trimmed by 7 bases and J by 6 bases, leaving 10 bases between them. Clones were read by immunoSEQ multiplex PCR, and TCRdb kept only the in-frame ones, dropping some. The sample includes 4,500 or so clones, roughly four fifths of them seen just once. The V and J genes are TRBV6-1 and TRBJ2-7; weak D call: TRBD2 (5 bases). Sequenced here: skin tissue, sampled from a patient treated with anti-PD-1 therapy. This clonotype was sampled from a female donor with metastatic renal cell carcinoma. CDR3 DNA sequence: TGTGCCAGCATAGGCGGGTCCGAGCAGTACTTC. The encoded protein is CASIGGSEQYF.